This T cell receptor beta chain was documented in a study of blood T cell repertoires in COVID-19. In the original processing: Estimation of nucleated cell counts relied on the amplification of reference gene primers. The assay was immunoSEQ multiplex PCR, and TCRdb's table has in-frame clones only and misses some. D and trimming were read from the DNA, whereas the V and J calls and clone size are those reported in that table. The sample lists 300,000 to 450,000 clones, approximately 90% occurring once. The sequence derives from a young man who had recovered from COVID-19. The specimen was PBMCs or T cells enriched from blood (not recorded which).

This chain's CDR3 is CATSRDSFGSKNIQYF. As DNA, the CDR3 is TGTGCCACCAGCAGAGATTCATTTGGGAGCAAAAACATTCAGTACTTC. V is TRBV15 and J is TRBJ2-4, with D maybe TRBD2 (5 bases). Germline V gene data show CDR1 as LNHNV and CDR2 as YYDKDF (reference sequence). Trimming took off 0 bases at V and 3 bases at J, with 12 bases between the two ends. The CDR3 covers 16 residues.